Following are 22 T cell receptor beta chains from one sample sequenced in a study of blood T cell repertoires in COVID-19. Generated by immunoSEQ multiplex PCR, the TCRdb table keeps only in-frame clones and is missing some. Among 450,000 or so clones listed, about 88% were seen once. Sequencing was done on a sample of peripheral blood. These receptors were collected from a woman in her forties with COVID-19, enrolled during active disease.

V gene TRBV5-1 combines with J gene TRBJ1-4, with D perhaps TRBD1 (5 bases). From germline, CDR1 is SGHRS and CDR2 YFSETQ. CDR3 length: 15 amino acids. Trimming removed 4 bases from V and 0 bases from J, with 10 bases in between. CDR3 residues: CASSGTGATNEKLFF. CDR3 in DNA: TGCGCCAGCAGCGGAACAGGTGCAACTAATGAAAAACTGTTTTTT.

This chain connects TRBV6-6 to TRBJ1-1, with TRBD1 matching 9 bases. This CDR3 spans 18 amino acids. The germline CDR1 and CDR2 sequences are MNHNY and SVGAGI (reference sequence). V trimming: 8 bases; J trimming: 1 base; junction bases outside the gene matches: 17. CDR3 in DNA: TGTGCCAGCGGTCCCCCCGGGACAGGGTGGAGGCCGAACACTGAAGCTTTCTTT. Translation: CASGPPGTGWRPNTEAFF.

The rearrangement joins TRBV11-2 to TRBJ2-1; D unresolved. The CDR3 contains 14 residues. V shed 8 bases and J shed 0 bases, with 11 bases lying between them. CDR1 and CDR2 from the germline V gene are SGHAT and FQNNGV. In DNA, the CDR3 is TGTGCCAGCGAAAGACTCAGCTCCTACAATGAGCAGTTCTTC. Translated, it gives CASERLSSYNEQFF.

The CDR3 protein is CASSLNLLAGDSPYNEQFF. The CDR3 DNA reads TGTGCCAGCAGCTTAAATTTATTGGCGGGAGACTCCCCTTACAATGAGCAGTTCTTC. The chain links TRBV7-2 to TRBJ2-1, with 7 bases matching TRBD2. The V segment lost 2 bases and the J segment 4 bases; nucleotides outside the gene matches: 17. This CDR3 has 19 residues. Germline CDR1 reads SGHTA; CDR2 reads FQGNSA.

This chain links TRBV29-1 with TRBJ2-1, with 8 positions matching TRBD2. From germline, CDR1 is SQVTM and CDR2 ANQGSEA. The CDR3 has 13 residues. J lost 2 bases, V lost 5 bases, and 2 bases had no gene match. The CDR3 coding sequence is TGCAGCGTTAGCGGGAGTCCCTACAATGAGCAGTTCTTC. Amino acids: CSVSGSPYNEQFF.

The J gene is TRBJ1-1, the V gene TRBV12-3 or TRBV12-4; a possible D gene is TRBD1 (5 bases). This CDR3 spans 13 amino acids. The V gene lost 5 bases and the J gene lost 3 bases, with 10 bases spanning the gap. The CDR3 nucleotides read TGTGCCAGCAGTCAGACAGTATACACTGAAGCTTTCTTT. This encodes CASSQTVYTEAFF.

The V call is TRBV10-3, the J call TRBJ2-1, with TRBD1 matching 9 bases. This CDR3 is 15 amino acids long. Germline V gene lookup returns CDR1 ENHRY and CDR2 SYGVKD. V dropped 6 bases and J dropped 3; count of bases not matched to a gene: 6. The CDR3 loop is CAIRPGTGSYNEQFF. The CDR3 region has the DNA TGTGCCATCAGACCCGGGACAGGGAGCTACAATGAGCAGTTCTTC.

The rearrangement joins TRBV19 to TRBJ1-5, with D possibly being TRBD1 (5 bases). The V and J ends lost 6 bases and 7 bases respectively, with 19 bases between them. This CDR3 is 15 amino acids long. Germline values: CDR1 LNHDA, CDR2 SQIVND (reference sequence). CDR3 region: CASREGDRTAQPQHF. The CDR3 nucleotides read TGTGCCAGTAGGGAGGGCGACAGAACGGCCCAGCCCCAGCATTTT.

The V and J genes are TRBV19 and TRBJ1-4; 8 nucleotides match TRBD1. The V gene's germline CDR1 is LNHDA and CDR2 SQIVND (reference sequence). Trimming at V came to 5 bases and at J to 8 bases, leaving 10 bases not matched to a gene. This CDR3 spans 15 amino acids. The DNA for the CDR3 is TGTGCCAGTAGTCGGTTGACAGGGGATGCAGAAAAACTGTTTTTT. Translation: CASSRLTGDAEKLFF.

The J gene is TRBJ2-3, the V gene TRBV20-1; 10 positions agree with TRBD2. There are 17 residues in the CDR3. The V gene end was trimmed by 3 bases and the J gene end by 3 bases; junction bases not matched to a gene: 12. CDR1 and CDR2 from the germline V gene are DFQATT and SNEGSKA (reference sequence). The CDR3 sequence is CSASRQRGGRMTDTQYF. Here the CDR3 DNA reads TGCAGTGCTAGTAGGCAGCGGGGGGGCCGTATGACAGATACGCAGTATTTT.

The chain couples TRBV5-1 to TRBJ2-2, with 11 bases matching TRBD2. Germline CDR1 is SGHRS and CDR2 is YFSETQ. J lost 1 base, V lost 1 base, and 3 bases had no gene match. The CDR3 has 17 amino acids. The CDR3 DNA sequence: TGCGCCAGCAGCTTGCAACTAGCGGGGGAGAACACCGGGGAGCTGTTTTTT. Protein product: CASSLQLAGENTGELFF.

V is TRBV7-9 and J is TRBJ2-7; D is perhaps TRBD1 (7 bases). The V end lost 6 bases, the J end lost 0 bases, and 15 bases lay between the germline ends. Germline CDR1 SEHNR, CDR2 FQNEAQ (reference sequence). The CDR3 has 15 amino acids. The CDR3 region is CASRSTGEASYEQYF. CDR3 coding DNA: TGTGCCAGCAGGTCAACAGGGGAGGCCTCCTACGAGCAGTACTTC.

V and J are TRBV10-3 and TRBJ1-2; D not certain. The germline gives CDR1 ENHRY, CDR2 SYGVKD. The CDR3 extends over 13 amino acids. V lost 1 base, J lost 7 bases, and 10 bases lay in between. The CDR3 coding sequence is TGTGCCATCAGTGAGTTCCGGGATCGTGGCTACACCTTC. Its translation: CAISEFRDRGYTF.

The chain carries TRBV3-1 (or the pseudogene TRBV3-2) and TRBJ2-1; 7 nucleotides align to TRBD1. This CDR3 region has 15 residues. Unmatched junction bases numbered 3, after V lost 3 bases and J lost 1 base. Per germline, CDR1 LGHDT and CDR2 YNNKEL (reference sequence). The CDR3 loop reads CASSHTGVSYNEQFF. In nucleotides, the CDR3 is TGTGCCAGCAGCCATACAGGGGTATCCTACAATGAGCAGTTCTTC.

This chain uses TRBV30 with TRBJ1-4, with 7 positions matching TRBD1. In germline, CDR1 is GTSNPN, CDR2 SVGIG (reference sequence). CDR3 size: 16 residues. Trimming at V came to 2 bases and at J to 2 bases, leaving 8 bases not matched to a gene. CDR3 region: CAWSRGGTATNEKLFF. The CDR3 DNA reads as TGTGCCTGGAGTCGAGGGGGGACAGCTACTAATGAAAAACTGTTTTTT. Using reference TRBV30 and TRBJ1-4 for the parts outside the CDR3, the full variable domain is SQTIHQWPATLVQPVGSPLSLECTVEGTSNPNLYWYRQAAGRGLQLLFYSVGIGQISSEVPQNLSASRPQDRQFILSSKKLLLSDSGFYLCAWSRGGTATNEKLFFGSGTQLSVL.

The rearrangement joins TRBV6-2 or TRBV6-3 to TRBJ2-7; the D is unclear. This CDR3 is built from 15 residues. From germline, CDR1 is MNHEY and CDR2 SVGEGT. Trimming took off 2 bases at V and 0 bases at J, with 11 bases between the two ends. The CDR3 nucleotides read TGTGCCAGCAGTTACCCGGCAGGCCCCTCCTACGAGCAGTACTTC. It yields the protein CASSYPAGPSYEQYF.

The rearrangement uses TRBV7-9 and TRBJ2-3; TRBD1 matches 9 bases. V shed 5 bases, J shed 2 bases, and the junction held 8 bases outside the gene matches. Germline CDR1 reads SEHNR; CDR2 reads FQNEAQ (reference sequence). This CDR3 is built from 16 residues. In nucleotides, the CDR3 is TGTGCCAGCAGCGGATCACGGGACAGGGTCACAGATACGCAGTATTTT. This sequence encodes CASSGSRDRVTDTQYF.

The chain recombines TRBV4-1 with TRBJ2-1; 9 bases match TRBD1. After removal of 4 bases from V and 0 bases from J, the junction contained 13 bases not matched to a gene. The germline CDR1 and CDR2 sequences are MGHRA and YSYEKL. This CDR3 has 19 amino acids. The CDR3 nucleotides are TGCGCCAGCAGCCTCGGCCGGGACAGGGACTGGGTCTCCTACAATGAGCAGTTCTTC. Its protein is CASSLGRDRDWVSYNEQFF.

This chain uses TRBV25-1 with TRBJ2-1; the match to TRBD1 covers 9 bases. J was trimmed by 3 bases and V by 1 base; bases with no gene match: 10. Germline-derived CDR1 and CDR2 are MGHDK and SYGVNS. The CDR3 has 18 amino acids. The CDR3 DNA is TGTGCCAGCAGTGAATCCGGCGGGGACAGGGTCCTCTACAATGAGCAGTTCTTC. Translating gives CASSESGGDRVLYNEQFF.

The chain links TRBV28 to TRBJ1-5; D gene unclear. Trimming left V 8 bases short and J 2 bases short, with 10 bases between. Germline V gives CDR1 MDHEN, CDR2 SYDVKM. This CDR3 is 13 amino acids long. This CDR3 is CASLREGNQPQHF. The DNA of the CDR3 is TGTGCCAGCTTAAGGGAGGGCAATCAGCCCCAGCATTTT.

The chain recombines TRBV7-2 with TRBJ2-7, with D maybe TRBD1 (6 bases). V lost 2 bases and J lost 6, with 11 bases in between. CDR1 SGHTA and CDR2 FQGNSA come from the germline V gene. The CDR3 runs to 13 residues. The CDR3 DNA follows: TGTGCCAGCAGCTTATTCGTGGGGGCCGAGCAGTACTTC. It translates to CASSLFVGAEQYF.

The chain is built from TRBV6-5 and TRBJ2-5, with TRBD1 matching 7 bases. V lost 7 bases and J lost 2; bases outside the gene matches: 7. The CDR3 is 14 residues long. Germline V CDR1 and CDR2: MNHEY, SVGAGI. The CDR3: CASTPPTGQETQYF. CDR3 coding DNA: TGTGCCAGCACCCCTCCGACAGGGCAAGAGACCCAGTACTTC.